The entry below describes one T cell receptor beta chain. The sample originates from a study of blood T cell repertoires in COVID-19. V was cut by 2 bases and J by 9 bases, with 10 bases left in between. Per germline, CDR1 LGHDT and CDR2 YNNKEL (reference sequence). The CDR3 loop spans 13 amino acids. Profiled with immunoSEQ multiplex PCR; TCRdb holds only in-frame clones, not every one. The sample comprises roughly 70,000 clones, 70% to 90% of which are singletons, and 5.5% to 8.5% rests with the top ten. J is TRBJ2-2 and V is TRBV3-1 (or the pseudogene TRBV3-2); the D is unclear. The sequencing input was peripheral blood. The source is a woman older than 75 with active COVID-19. The CDR3 DNA is TGTGCCAGCAGCCAACCTATTAAGAGGGAGCTGTTTTTT. Protein sequence: CASSQPIKRELFF.